This T cell receptor beta chain derives from a study of OX40 agonist ivuxolimab in advanced cancers. About the investigation overall: Ivuxolimab, which targeted the costimulatory receptor OX40 (CD134), was an agonistic, fully human IgG2 monoclonal antibody. Intravenous ivuxolimab was administered to patients every 2 weeks at six dose levels: 0.01, 0.1, 0.3, 1.5, 3 and 10 mg/kg. Among the roughly 50 dose-escalation patients, approximately 20 had hepatocellular carcinoma, around 15 melanoma, 9 renal cell carcinoma and 9 head and neck cancer. The dose-escalation cohort was 82.7% male with a mean age of about 54 years, ranging from 23 to 79. Patients were allowed to have had prior anti-PD-1, anti-PD-L1 or anti-CTLA-4 therapy, and approximately 40% of the dose-escalation patients had been treated with checkpoint inhibitors. Three dose-escalation patients achieved partial responses, one with hepatocellular carcinoma and two with cutaneous melanoma. The purpose of peripheral TCRbeta sequencing was to test whether ivuxolimab changed TCR sequence diversity and led to clonal T-cell expansion. The paper covers the monotherapy dose-escalation part of the phase I ivuxolimab trial, which included N of about 51 patients. Beyond this particular receptor, the publication reports: In the 0.1-3.0 mg/kg groups, partial responders were among the patients with the lowest normalized peripheral clonal expansion, particularly in CD8+ T cells. The antigen specificity of the peripheral T cells that underwent clonal expansion was not determined. Low levels of normalized T-cell clonal expansion were also seen in some nonresponding patients. At doses from 0.1 to 3.0 mg/kg, clonal expansion was seen in both CD4+ and CD8+ blood T cells between baseline and week 6. On average, CD8+ T cells showed more expanded clones than CD4+ T cells after ivuxolimab.

For sequencing of the TCRbeta CDR3 region, genomic DNA was extracted from the sorted cells. The immunoSEQ Assay was used for sequencing of TCRbeta CDR3 regions. TCRdb mirrors the immuneACCESS table, restricted to in-frame sequences. Some clones are absent from its copies; in checked studies, under half trace to an unresolved V gene, and the reason for the others is unknown. A total of roughly 50,000 clones appear in this sample, over 75% of them only once. The ten largest account for roughly 6% of the sample. A note on this clone: This receptor's antigen is unknown. The record has no base qualities; no much larger clone is one base away.

Patients with autoimmune disease history or receiving systemic immunosuppression were excluded from the trial. Peripheral blood for TCR sequencing was collected from all dose cohorts at baseline, on cycle 4 day 1, and on cycle 7 day 1. Samples came from an open-label, multicenter, first-in-human phase I dose-escalation trial of ivuxolimab. Adults with locally advanced or metastatic head and neck squamous cell, hepatocellular, melanoma or renal cell carcinoma were enrolled in the trial. CD4+ and CD8+ T cells were sorted separately from peripheral blood before TCR sequencing. Here the sequenced sample was CD4+ or CD8+ T cells sorted from blood, taken in a trial of the OX40 agonist ivuxolimab. The receptor's source is an adult with an advanced solid tumor such as melanoma, head and neck, liver or kidney cancer.

In nucleotides, the sequence is TGCGCCAGCAGTGGCGGGACAGGCTCCTACAATGAGCAGTTCTTC. Its product reads: CASSGGTGSYNEQFF. The rearrangement combines TRBV10-2 with TRBJ2-1, with 8 central nucleotides matching TRBD1. Including cysteine and phenylalanine, the CDR3 has 15 amino acids. The retained sequence is limited to the CDR3, 45 bases, with the frame set at the first base. Germline trimming: 4 bases from V, 0 bases from J; junction bases outside gene matches: 2. CDR1 is given as WSHSY and CDR2 as SAAADI, both from the germline V gene.